The 6 T cell receptor beta chains below were found in one sample sequenced in a study of T cells in Graves' hyperthyroidism and ophthalmopathy. TCR beta CDR3 regions were amplified from RNA. The TCR CDR3 first-round RT-PCR relied on the HTBI primer set. One entry per CDR3 protein results from TCRdb running MiXCR on the multiplex PCR reads. The sample has around 260,000 distinct CDR3 sequences, less than 30% seen once. Sequenced material: blood. The receptors were sampled from a man aged 35 to 55 with Graves' hyperthyroidism that later progressed to Graves' ophthalmopathy.

There are many counts of this clonotype. The chain recombines TRBV12-3 or TRBV12-4 with TRBJ2-7, with a weak D call TRBD2 (5 bases). V lost 2 bases, J lost 9 bases, and 11 bases lay in between. The CDR3 contains 12 residues. The CDR3: CASSLWESVQYF. CDR3 bases: TGTGCCAGCAGTTTATGGGAGAGCGTGCAGTACTTC.

This clonotype was recorded at least ten times. This rearrangement joins TRBV6-5 to TRBJ1-2, with TRBD1 matching over 12 bases. This CDR3 has 15 residues. The germline V gene encodes CDR1 MNHEY and CDR2 SVGAGI. The V gene end was trimmed by 5 bases and the J gene end by 7 bases; junction bases not matched to a gene: 8. The CDR3 reads CASSIPGTGGSGYTF. The CDR3 DNA reads as TGTGCCAGCAGTATTCCCGGGACAGGGGGCAGTGGCTACACCTTC.

This clonotype was picked up many times. The chain links TRBV14 to TRBJ1-2, with 7 bases aligning to TRBD1. V shed 4 bases and J 5 bases; nucleotides not matched to a gene: 10. This CDR3 has 15 amino acids. Germline loops: CDR1 SGHDN, CDR2 FVKESK. CDR3 region: CASSPLRGLRYGYTF. The CDR3 region has the DNA TGTGCCAGCAGCCCGTTGAGGGGGCTGCGATATGGCTACACCTTC.

The sample holds many counts of this clonotype. The gene calls are TRBV6-2 or TRBV6-3 and TRBJ2-4; no clear D gene. The CDR3 covers 11 residues. The germline gives CDR1 MNHEY, CDR2 SVGEGT. V was clipped by 6 bases and J by 4 bases, with 4 bases between them. The DNA of the CDR3 is TGTGCCAGCAGCAAGAAAAACATTCAGTACTTC. Encoded protein: CASSKKNIQYF.

The genes are TRBV20-1 and TRBJ2-7; TRBD1 agrees at 9 bases. Germline CDR1 is DFQATT and CDR2 is SNEGSKA (reference sequence). There are 17 residues in the CDR3. V shed 3 bases, J shed 5 bases, and the junction held 17 bases outside the gene matches. As DNA, the CDR3 is TGCAGTGCTAGGTCCTCTGGTACAACAGGGGGCTTCAACGAGCAGTACTTC. It specifies CSARSSGTTGGFNEQYF.

This clonotype has a handful of counts. This chain connects TRBV19 to TRBJ2-2, with D perhaps TRBD1 (6 bases). This CDR3 spans 15 amino acids. Germline V gives CDR1 LNHDA, CDR2 SQIVND (reference sequence). V lost 2 bases and J lost 7, with 14 bases in between. CDR3: CASSIRGTRRGELFF. CDR3 DNA sequence: TGTGCCAGTAGTATAAGGGGGACCAGGCGCGGGGAGCTGTTTTTT.